Shown below are 23 T cell receptor beta chains from a single sample sequenced in a study of T cell repertoires in cytomegalovirus infection. TCRdb redid the calling of the reads with MiXCR, one entry per CDR3 protein. The profile shows 630,000 or so distinct CDR3 sequences, 20% to 25% of them singletons. The sequencing sample was made of CD8+ T cells from PBMCs. The source is a human donor in good health (CMV status not recorded). Some clones in this sample may be carry-over from other donors' samples.

This chain links TRBV20-1 with TRBJ1-1; 9 bases line up with TRBD1. Unmatched junction bases numbered 1, after V lost 3 bases and J lost 5 bases. The V gene's germline CDR1 is DFQATT and CDR2 SNEGSKA (reference sequence). This CDR3 spans 12 amino acids. In DNA, the CDR3 is TGCAGTGCTAGTGGACAGGGGACTGAAGCTTTCTTT. Its translation is CSASGQGTEAFF.

This clonotype was counted only a few times. The rearrangement uses TRBV27 and TRBJ1-2; a possible D gene is TRBD1 (5 bases). The V end lost 5 bases, the J end lost 3 bases, and 10 bases lay between the germline ends. CDR1 is MNHEY and CDR2 is SMNVEV in the germline V gene (reference sequence). This CDR3 is 13 amino acids long. The CDR3 DNA sequence: TGTGCCAGCAGTATTGGGACGGACTATGGCTACACCTTC. This gives the protein CASSIGTDYGYTF.

About this clonotype itself: A read error may produce the germline difference seen at one junction end. The chain links TRBV4-1 to TRBJ2-1; the match to TRBD2 covers 9 bases. CDR3 size: 16 residues. The germline V gene has CDR1 MGHRA and CDR2 YSYEKL. CDR3 loop: CTSSQAERGVNNEQFF. CDR3 DNA: TGCACCAGCAGCCAAGCGGAGCGGGGGGTAAACAATGAGCAGTTCTTC.

This clonotype was counted only a few times. This chain links TRBV2 with TRBJ2-7, with 7 bases fitting TRBD1. Germline-derived CDR1 and CDR2 are SNHLY and FYNNEI. The V gene end was trimmed by 5 bases and the J gene end by 3 bases; junction bases not matched to a gene: 4. The CDR3 runs 13 residues. CDR3 sequence (DNA): TGTGCCAGCAGTAGAAGGGGGCACTACGAGCAGTACGTC. Its protein product is CASSRRGHYEQYV.

This clonotype showed up just a few times. The chain carries TRBV28 and TRBJ2-1; tentatively, D is TRBD1 or TRBD2 (6 bases each). The CDR3 is 15 amino acids. Germline-derived CDR1 and CDR2 are MDHEN and SYDVKM. Trimming took off 5 bases at V and 2 bases at J, with 13 bases between the two ends. This CDR3 reads CASSPQGRTYNEQFF. The DNA of the CDR3 is TGTGCCAGCAGTCCCCAGGGGAGGACCTACAATGAGCAGTTCTTC.

V gene TRBV5-6 combines with J gene TRBJ2-7, with a tentative D call TRBD2 (6 bases). Trimming removed 4 bases at V and 0 bases at J, with 14 bases between. The CDR3 runs to 15 residues. Germline-derived CDR1 and CDR2 are SGHDT and YYEEEE. The CDR3 reads CASSPITGDSYEQYF. The CDR3 DNA is TGTGCCAGCAGCCCGATAACGGGGGACTCCTACGAGCAGTACTTC. The full variable domain, with the rest looked up from reference TRBV5-6 and TRBJ2-7, is DAGVTQSPTHLIKTRGQQVTLRCSPKSGHDTVSWYQQALGQGPQFIFQYYEEEERQRGNFPDRFSGHQFPNYSSELNVNALLLGDSALYLCASSPITGDSYEQYFGPGTRLTVT.

This clonotype was seen more than once but under ten times. This chain links TRBV6-1 with TRBJ2-1, with 11 bases that match TRBD1. The CDR3 loop spans 15 amino acids. The germline V gene has CDR1 MNHNS and CDR2 SASEGT. V shed 4 bases, J shed 6 bases, and the junction held 5 bases outside the gene matches. The CDR3: CASSAPGQGVNEQFF. The CDR3 bases are TGTGCCAGCAGTGCCCCGGGACAGGGGGTCAATGAGCAGTTCTTC.

In this sample, this clonotype turned up a few times. The chain carries TRBV7-6 and TRBJ2-1; the match to TRBD2 covers 9 bases. The CDR3 is 17 residues long. The trim removed 2 bases at V and 2 bases at J, leaving 7 bases unmatched. Germline assignment: CDR1 SGHVS and CDR2 FNYEAQ. CDR3 region: CASSLHPSGVTYNEQFF. DNA of the CDR3: TGTGCCAGCAGCTTACACCCTAGCGGGGTCACCTACAATGAGCAGTTCTTC.

This clonotype was counted between two and nine times. The chain combines TRBV29-1 with TRBJ1-1; D call uncertain. The CDR3 runs 10 residues. Per the germline V gene, CDR1 is SQVTM and CDR2 is ANQGSEA. V lost 4 bases, J lost 8 bases, and 8 bases lay in between. CDR3 sequence reads: CSVGGSEAFF. DNA of the CDR3: TGCAGCGTTGGTGGGTCCGAAGCTTTCTTT.

This clonotype was counted a few times. The chain couples TRBV7-6 to TRBJ2-7, with TRBD1 matching over 10 bases. The CDR3 covers 12 residues. Germline-derived CDR1 and CDR2 are SGHVS and FNYEAQ. With 6 bases clipped from V and 6 bases from J, the junction kept 2 bases outside the gene matches. The CDR3 coding sequence is TGTGCCAGCAGTCGGGACAGGGGCGAGCAGTACGTC. This translates into CASSRDRGEQYV.

On this clonotype: Given the absence of the conserved phenylalanine or tryptophan at the CDR3 end, a read error is likely. The gene calls are TRBV7-2 and TRBJ2-3; D is possibly TRBD1 or TRBD2 (6 bases each). Looked up from germline, CDR1 is SGHTA and CDR2 is FQGNSA. The V gene lost 1 base and the J gene lost 4 bases, with 12 bases spanning the gap. CDR3 length: 15 residues. For the CDR3, the DNA is TGTGCCAGCAGCTTAGGAGGGGGGCCCGCAGATACGCAGTATTCT. This sequence encodes CASSLGGGPADTQYS.

This clonotype came up many times. The V and J genes are TRBV7-2 and TRBJ2-7, with D perhaps TRBD1 (5 bases). The CDR3 is 14 amino acids. Trimming left V 1 base short and J 3 bases short, with 10 bases between. Germline V gene lookup returns CDR1 SGHTA and CDR2 FQGNSA. CDR3 nucleotides: TGTGCCAGCAGCTTAGGACAGTCCGTCTACGAGCAGTACTTC. As protein: CASSLGQSVYEQYF.

This clonotype was seen a few times. J is TRBJ1-2 and V is TRBV20-1; TRBD1 aligns across 8 bases. V dropped 3 bases and J dropped 3; count of bases not matched to a gene: 6. The CDR3 spans 14 residues. Germline lookup yields CDR1 DFQATT and CDR2 SNEGSKA (reference sequence). The CDR3 loop reads CSASTGGQYYGYTF. In nucleotides, the CDR3 is TGCAGTGCTAGCACAGGGGGACAGTACTATGGCTACACCTTC.

This clonotype appeared once. V and J are TRBV5-1 and TRBJ2-1; TRBD1 aligns across 7 bases. The germline V gene encodes CDR1 SGHRS and CDR2 YFSETQ. V shed 4 bases, J shed 4 bases, and the junction held 14 bases outside the gene matches. This CDR3 contains 17 residues. The CDR3 DNA sequence: TGCGCCAGCAGCGGGGACAGCCACCAGCTTTTTTACAATGAGCAGTTCTTC. This sequence encodes CASSGDSHQLFYNEQFF.

The chain combines TRBV6-1 with TRBJ2-3; 8 bases align to TRBD1. The CDR3 length is 15 residues. With V trimmed by 5 bases and J by 5 bases, 9 bases remained unmatched. CDR1 is MNHNS, CDR2 SASEGT, per germline. This chain's CDR3 is CASSSLDRAIDTQYF. The CDR3 nucleotides read TGTGCCAGCAGTTCGTTGGACAGGGCAATAGATACGCAGTATTTT.

This clonotype has a handful of counts. This chain connects TRBV12-3 or TRBV12-4 to TRBJ2-5, with TRBD2 matching over 13 bases. The V gene end was trimmed by 5 bases and the J gene end by 5 bases; junction bases not matched to a gene: 2. The CDR3 runs 14 residues. CDR3 coding DNA: TGTGCCAGCAGTGTGACTAGCGGGAGGGAGACCCAGTACTTC. It yields the protein CASSVTSGRETQYF.

The genes are TRBV19 and TRBJ1-1; D call uncertain. The ends were cut back, 5 bases at V and 5 bases at J, with 15 bases in the middle. Germline CDR1 reads LNHDA; CDR2 reads SQIVND (reference sequence). The CDR3 has 14 residues. The CDR3 loop reads CASSWGGFSTEAFF. The CDR3 coding sequence is TGTGCCAGTAGTTGGGGTGGCTTTTCTACTGAAGCTTTCTTT.

This clonotype appeared a few times. The chain links TRBV19 to TRBJ1-1, with D unclear. The CDR3 runs 11 residues. Germline CDR1 and CDR2: LNHDA and SQIVND (reference sequence). V lost 4 bases to trimming and J lost 6 bases, with 6 bases between them. The CDR3 DNA reads as TGTGCCAGTAGTAAGGATCCTGAAGCTTTCTTT. Its translation is CASSKDPEAFF.

This clonotype showed up many times. The V call is TRBV7-2, the J call TRBJ2-2; D uncertain. Germline values: CDR1 SGHTA, CDR2 FQGNSA. The CDR3 covers 14 residues. The CDR3 spells CATSSAVNTGELFF. In nucleotides, the CDR3 is TGTGCTACCAGCTCTGCGGTGAACACCGGGGAGCTGTTTTTT.

This clonotype has a count of ten or more. The V and J genes are TRBV7-2 and TRBJ2-2, with no clear D. CDR3 length: 14 amino acids. Germline CDR1 is SGHTA and CDR2 is FQGNSA. V gave up 3 bases and J gave up 1 base, with 6 bases separating them. The CDR3 spells CASSFSQNTGELFF. In nucleotides, the CDR3 is TGTGCCAGCAGCTTTTCCCAGAACACCGGGGAGCTGTTTTTT.

V usage is TRBV20-1 and J usage is TRBJ2-1; a weak D match, TRBD2 (5 bases). CDR1 DFQATT and CDR2 SNEGSKA come from the germline V gene (reference sequence). V lost 0 bases to trimming and J lost 3 bases, with 15 bases between them. This CDR3 has 16 amino acids. This CDR3 is CSARDPNSRDYNEQFF. CDR3 DNA sequence: TGCAGTGCTAGAGATCCCAACAGCCGGGACTACAATGAGCAGTTCTTC.

This clonotype was counted at least ten times. This chain uses TRBV7-9 with TRBJ2-7; unclear D gene. V gave up 1 base and J gave up 2 bases, with 3 bases separating them. This CDR3 region has 12 residues. The V gene's germline CDR1 is SEHNR and CDR2 FQNEAQ (reference sequence). CDR3 sequence reads: CASSLDAYEQYV. DNA for the CDR3: TGTGCCAGCAGCTTAGACGCCTACGAGCAGTACGTC.

This clonotype was seen ten or more times. The chain links TRBV7-2 to TRBJ2-7, with 8 bases matching TRBD2. Unmatched junction bases numbered 2, after V lost 1 base and J lost 0 bases. Germline-derived CDR1 and CDR2 are SGHTA and FQGNSA. This CDR3 is built from 15 residues. For the CDR3, the DNA is TGTGCCAGCAGCTTAGAACTAGCGGTCTCCTACGAGCAGTACGTC. Translated, it gives CASSLELAVSYEQYV.